This T cell receptor beta chain was found in a study of shared clonotypes between healthy human individuals. Whole-study results and caveats: The researchers took only blood, and tissue repertoires probably look different. In contrast to clonotypes shared by all four donors, non-shared clonotypes had lower generation probabilities.

As for this clone: Its antigen is unknown.

Trimming removed 0 bases from V and 3 bases from J, with 6 bases in between. Germline V lookup: CDR1 SGHRS, CDR2 YFSETQ. This CDR3 contains 13 residues. Replicate PCRs run on sorted subsets employed roughly 180 ng DNA, approximately 30,000 T cell genomes. Assay used: immunoSEQ multiplex PCR; TCRdb lists only in-frame clones, some missing. This table holds some 500,000 clones, about 95% found once. The chain uses TRBV5-1 and TRBJ1-2; the D is unclear. Sequencing used naive CD4+ T cells sorted from blood. Subset specified: CD45RA+ positively selected. This receptor was obtained from a woman in her 30s in good health. The CDR3 here is CASSLGRDYGYTF. The CDR3, as DNA: TGCGCCAGCAGCTTGGGGAGGGACTATGGCTACACCTTC.